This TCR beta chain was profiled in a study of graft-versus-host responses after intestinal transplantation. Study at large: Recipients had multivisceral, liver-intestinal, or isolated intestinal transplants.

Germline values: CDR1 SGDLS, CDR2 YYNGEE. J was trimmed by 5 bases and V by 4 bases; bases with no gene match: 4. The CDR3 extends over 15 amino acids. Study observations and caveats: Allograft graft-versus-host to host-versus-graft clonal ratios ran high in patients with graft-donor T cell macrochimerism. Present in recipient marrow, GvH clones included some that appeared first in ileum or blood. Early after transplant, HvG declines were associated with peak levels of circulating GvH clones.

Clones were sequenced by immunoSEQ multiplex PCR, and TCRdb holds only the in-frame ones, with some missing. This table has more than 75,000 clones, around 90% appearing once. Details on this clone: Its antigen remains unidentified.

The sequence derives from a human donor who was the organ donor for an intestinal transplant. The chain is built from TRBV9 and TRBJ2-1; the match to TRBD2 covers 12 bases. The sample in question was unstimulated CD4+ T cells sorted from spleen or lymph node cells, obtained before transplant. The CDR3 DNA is TGTGCCAGCAGCCGACTAGCGGGAGCGGACAATGAGCAGTTCTTC. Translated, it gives CASSRLAGADNEQFF.